The 4 T cell receptor beta chains in this list originate from one sample, sequenced in a study of human T cells and chemical hapten exposure. TCRdb itself ran the RACE reads through MiXCR, one entry per CDR3 protein. The top ten clones hold about 7.7% of a sample with about 350,000 distinct CDR3 sequences, 5% to 6.5% of them seen once. Specified time point: pre-sensitization, week 0. Treatment of the sample: therapeutic diphenylcyclopropenone sensitization with weekly scalp DPC. The specimen comprised whole blood, sampled in connection with sensitization to the hapten diphenylcyclopropenone (DPC). Every receptor here comes from a woman between 18 and 29 years old with alopecia areata. Some clones in this sample may be carry-over from other donors' samples.

This clonotype was counted ten times or more. The genes are TRBV7-3 and TRBJ2-6; D possibly corresponds to TRBD1 (6 bases). Germline CDR1 and CDR2: SGHTA and FQGTGA. V shed 5 bases and J shed 0 bases, with 11 bases lying between them. CDR3 length: 16 residues. The CDR3 reads CASSPQGHSGANVLTF. CDR3 sequence (DNA): TGTGCCAGCAGCCCGCAGGGGCACTCTGGGGCCAACGTCCTGACTTTC.

This clonotype has ten or more counts. The chain combines TRBV12-3 or TRBV12-4 with TRBJ2-1; D remains unclear. V was cut by 5 bases and J by 9 bases, with 20 bases left in between. The CDR3 runs to 15 residues. As DNA, the CDR3 is TGTGCCAGCAGTCCGAGGACCACGCCGGTAACTGAGCAGTTCTTC. Its protein product is CASSPRTTPVTEQFF.

This clonotype occurred a few times. The chain recombines TRBV7-2 with TRBJ2-3; possible D gene TRBD2, 6 bases. The length of the CDR3 is 15 residues. Trimming stripped 5 bases from V and 5 bases from J, with 17 bases between. In germline, CDR1 is SGHTA, CDR2 FQGNSA. CDR3 in DNA: TGTGCCAGCAGCCCTAGTAGGAGGGGATTAGATACGCAGTATTTT. It translates to CASSPSRRGLDTQYF.

In this sample, this clonotype turned up a few times. V is TRBV6-5 and J is TRBJ1-1; a possible D gene is TRBD1 (6 bases). Germline CDR1 is MNHEY and CDR2 is SVGAGI. V was cut by 4 bases and J by 2 bases, with 11 bases left in between. The CDR3 has 14 residues. CDR3 in DNA: TGTGCCAGCAGTTTGTACAGGGCCAACACTGAAGCTTTCTTT. Amino acid sequence: CASSLYRANTEAFF.